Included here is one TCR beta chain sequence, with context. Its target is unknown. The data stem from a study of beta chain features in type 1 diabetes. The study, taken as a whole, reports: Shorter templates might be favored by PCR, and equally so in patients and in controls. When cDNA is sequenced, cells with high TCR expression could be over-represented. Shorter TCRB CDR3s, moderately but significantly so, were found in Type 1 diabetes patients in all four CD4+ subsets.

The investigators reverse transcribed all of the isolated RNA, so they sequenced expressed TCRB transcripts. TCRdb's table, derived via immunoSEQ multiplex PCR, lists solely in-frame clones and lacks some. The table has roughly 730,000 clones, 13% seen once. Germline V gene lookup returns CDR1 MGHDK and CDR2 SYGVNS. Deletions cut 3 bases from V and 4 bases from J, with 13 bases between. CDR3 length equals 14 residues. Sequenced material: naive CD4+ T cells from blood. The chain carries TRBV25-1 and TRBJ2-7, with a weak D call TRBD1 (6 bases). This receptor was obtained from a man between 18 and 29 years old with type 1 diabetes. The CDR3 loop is CASSDARGEYEQYF. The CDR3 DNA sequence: TGTGCCAGCAGTGACGCCAGGGGCGAGTACGAGCAGTACTTC.